Presented here are 8 T cell receptor beta chains from one specimen sequenced in a study of blood T cell repertoires in COVID-19 (dated by TCRdb to 2020 to 2021). The receptor library was made with the immunoSEQ multiplex PCR assay. The table was pulled from immuneACCESS by TCRdb, which kept in-frame rearrangements only. Such tables lose some clones; where checked, under half of the loss comes from unresolved V genes, and the rest has no known cause. Recorded for this sample are over 65,000 clones; around 80% of them occurred a single time. About 12% of the sample is in the top ten clones. The specimen sequenced was peripheral blood. These receptors were collected from a woman between 35 and 50 years old with active or convalescent COVID-19.

This clone was observed once. This chain joins TRBV19 and TRBJ1-1; TRBD1 is a possible D gene (5 bases). From germline, CDR1 is LNHDA and CDR2 SQIVND (reference sequence). The CDR3 extends over 12 amino acids. Trimming cost V 5 bases and J 8 bases, with 12 bases left between them. In DNA, the CDR3 is TGTGCCAGTAGTTCAAGATGGACAGAAGCTTTCTTT. Its protein product is CASSSRWTEAFF. Looking up the rest from reference TRBV19 and TRBJ1-1 gives the full variable domain: DGGITQSPKYLFRKEGQNVTLSCEQNLNHDAMYWYRQDPGQGLRLIYYSQIVNDFQKGDIAEGYSVSREKKESFPLTVTSAQKNPTAFYLCASSSRWTEAFFGQGTRLTVV.

The rearrangement uses TRBV3-1 (or the pseudogene TRBV3-2) and TRBJ2-2; 9 bases are a match to TRBD2. CDR3 length equals 18 residues. The ends lost 4 bases at V and 0 bases at J; junction bases unmatched: 9. The germline gives CDR1 LGHDT, CDR2 YNNKEL (reference sequence). The CDR3 DNA is TGTGCCAGCAGCCGTCCTCTAGCGGGAAGGACGAACACCGGGGAGCTGTTTTTT. Protein: CASSRPLAGRTNTGELFF.

This chain links TRBV2 with TRBJ1-3; 7 nucleotides match TRBD1. Germline loops: CDR1 SNHLY, CDR2 FYNNEI. The CDR3 runs 17 residues. The J segment lost 0 bases and the V segment lost 6 bases, leaving 11 bases of the junction unmatched. Here the CDR3 reads CASSDIRDSSSGNTIYF. CDR3 bases: TGTGCCAGCAGCGATATAAGGGACAGTTCCTCTGGAAACACCATATATTTT.

The V gene is TRBV6-5, the J gene TRBJ2-7; D might be TRBD1 (6 bases). Germline values: CDR1 MNHEY, CDR2 SVGAGI. Trimming removed 6 bases from V and 0 bases from J, with 12 bases in between. CDR3 length: 14 amino acids. Here the CDR3 reads CASRAHRDSYEQYF. In DNA form, the CDR3 reads TGTGCCAGCAGGGCGCACAGGGACTCCTACGAGCAGTACTTC.

The chain employs TRBV19 and TRBJ2-2; 9 bases fit TRBD1. Germline V gene data show CDR1 as LNHDA and CDR2 as SQIVND (reference sequence). This CDR3 has 15 residues. The ends lost 5 bases at V and 3 bases at J; junction bases unmatched: 4. The CDR3 here is CASSRRDRDTGELFF. In nucleotides, the CDR3 is TGTGCCAGTAGTCGCCGGGACAGGGACACCGGGGAGCTGTTTTTT. Full variable domain (missing parts from reference TRBV19 and TRBJ2-2): DGGITQSPKYLFRKEGQNVTLSCEQNLNHDAMYWYRQDPGQGLRLIYYSQIVNDFQKGDIAEGYSVSREKKESFPLTVTSAQKNPTAFYLCASSRRDRDTGELFFGEGSRLTVL.

V is TRBV7-6 and J is TRBJ2-1; 8 bases are shared with TRBD2. The germline V gene encodes CDR1 SGHVS and CDR2 FNYEAQ. V dropped 10 bases and J dropped 8; count of bases not matched to a gene: 16. CDR3 length: 15 amino acids. Here the CDR3 reads CATSEGISGNDEQFF. The DNA for the CDR3 is TGTGCCACCTCAGAGGGGATTAGCGGGAACGATGAGCAGTTCTTC.

The rearrangement joins TRBV6-6 to TRBJ1-5; TRBD1 matches at 7 bases. The CDR3 has 14 amino acids. In germline, CDR1 is MNHNY, CDR2 SVGAGI (reference sequence). J lost 4 bases, V lost 4 bases, and 4 bases had no gene match. CDR3 protein: CASSLTGPNQPQHF. Written as DNA, the CDR3 is TGTGCCAGCAGTTTGACAGGGCCAAATCAGCCCCAGCATTTT.

A few counts support this clone. The chain has TRBV2 and TRBJ2-3, with 7 nucleotides matching TRBD1. Germline V gives CDR1 SNHLY, CDR2 FYNNEI. This CDR3 spans 14 amino acids. J gave up 4 bases and V 5 bases, and 6 bases lay outside the gene matches. The CDR3 bases are TGTGCCAGCAGTATCGACAGGGTTGCAGATACGCAGTATTTT. Translation gives CASSIDRVADTQYF.